The sequence of this TCR beta chain was determined in a study of T cells expressing NK-cell markers. About the study: With respect to HCMV, seven of the eight sequenced donors were seropositive, and one was seronegative.

Of note for this clonotype: Its antigen is undetermined.

General study results and limits: Six of the donors carried dominant NKG2C+ clonotypes that took up roughly 1.0-7.5% of their CD8+ T cells.

The authors generated TCR beta cDNA through 5'RACE template switching with UMIs. Reprocessing the 5' RACE reads, TCRdb reports a single entry for every CDR3 protein and omits DNA. There are 350,000 to 500,000 distinct CDR3 sequences in the sample, with 7.3% held by the top ten. This CDR3 is 16 amino acids long. In germline, CDR1 is MNHNS, CDR2 SASEGT. Source material: blood T cells: a sorted CD56 or NKG2C T cell subset, CD4+ or CD8+ T cells, or bulk PBMC T cells (not recorded which). The chain recombines TRBV6-1 with TRBJ1-1; there is no DNA to check the TCRdb D call of TRBD1. This clonotype was sampled from a woman aged 18 to 69 in good health. CDR3 in amino acids: CASREQPGTANTEAFF.